Listed below are T cell receptor beta chains from one sample, sequenced in a study of beta chain features in type 1 diabetes. Method: immunoSEQ multiplex PCR; TCRdb's copy keeps in-frame clones and lacks some. The data show about 650,000 clones, roughly an eighth seen once. The sequenced sample was naive CD4+ T cells from blood. The receptors derive from a man aged 30 to 39 with type 1 diabetes. Both conserved end residues are part of each CDR3. Each record gives: J gene, D gene, clone size, V gene, CDR3 protein, CDR3 DNA. A D gene is named only where the DNA matches it firmly. The size entry is marked missing in some rows and otherwise reads once, few, many or a size class.

TRBJ1-2,NA,few,TRBV25-1,CASSEYSGPQTF,TGTGCCAGCAGTGAATATTCCGGGCCCCAGACCTTC
TRBJ1-2,TRBD1,NA,TRBV11-3,CASSLGDSHGYTF,TGTGCCAGCAGCTTGGGGGACAGTCACGGCTACACCTTC
TRBJ1-3,TRBD1,few,TRBV9,CASSAQTGGNTIYF,TGTGCCAGCAGCGCCCAGACAGGGGGAAACACCATATATTTT
TRBJ2-2,NA,few,TRBV6-5,CASSYSGRSNTGELFF,TGTGCCAGCAGTTACTCCGGCCGTTCCAACACCGGGGAGCTGTTTTTT
TRBJ2-7,TRBD1,NA,TRBV4-2,CASSLQGPSYEQYF,TGTGCCAGCAGCCTACAGGGGCCCTCCTACGAGCAGTACTTC
TRBJ2-4,NA,NA,TRBV7-2,CASSPQGGGNINIQYF,TGTGCCAGCAGCCCGCAGGGAGGAGGGAATATAAACATTCAGTACTTC
TRBJ1-2,NA,NA,TRBV6-5,CASSYDNTNYGYTF,TGTGCCAGCAGTTATGACAACACTAACTATGGCTACACCTTC
TRBJ2-7,NA,few,TRBV7-2,CASSYIDGEQYF,TGTGCCAGCAGCTATATAGATGGTGAGCAGTACTTC
TRBJ1-1,TRBD1,NA,TRBV10-3,CAISFTGAQGTEAFF,TGTGCCATCAGTTTTACAGGGGCACAAGGGACTGAAGCTTTCTTT
TRBJ1-4,TRBD1,NA,TRBV6-5,CATSGQGGEKLFF,TGTGCCACCTCGGGACAGGGGGGTGAAAAACTGTTTTTT
TRBJ2-1,NA,NA,TRBV7-2,CALAGASYNEQFF,TGTGCCCTTGCGGGGGCCTCCTACAATGAGCAGTTCTTC
TRBJ2-7,NA,few,TRBV19,CASSPSRQGLGEQYF,TGTGCCAGTAGCCCTTCCCGGCAGGGGCTCGGCGAGCAGTACTTC
TRBJ1-2,TRBD1,few,TRBV9,CASSADRGFLYGYTF,TGTGCCAGCAGCGCAGACAGGGGGTTTCTCTATGGCTACACCTTC
TRBJ2-7,TRBD1,NA,TRBV2,CASSTGQGVEQYF,TGTGCCAGCAGTACGGGACAGGGGGTCGAGCAGTACTTC
TRBJ1-4,NA,NA,TRBV29-1,CSVGGGATNEKLFF,TGCAGCGTCGGGGGGGGTGCAACTAATGAAAAACTGTTTTTT
TRBJ2-5,TRBD2,NA,TRBV19,CASSKRGSSGGRETQYF,TGTGCCAGTAGTAAGCGGGGGTCCTCAGGAGGGAGGGAGACCCAGTACTTC
TRBJ2-3,NA,many,TRBV14,CASSPRTDTQYF,TGTGCCAGCAGCCCTAGGACAGATACGCAGTATTTT
TRBJ2-5,NA,NA,TRBV7-2,CASSLGVGRETQYF,TGTGCCAGCAGCTTAGGGGTAGGGAGGGAGACCCAGTACTTC
TRBJ2-3,TRBD1,NA,TRBV7-2,CASSRGQGAGDTQYF,TGTGCCAGCAGCCGCGGACAGGGGGCGGGAGATACGCAGTATTTT
TRBJ2-1,TRBD2,NA,TRBV28,CASSTRSGGPWEQFF,TGTGCCAGCAGTACCCGTAGCGGGGGCCCCTGGGAGCAGTTCTTC
TRBJ1-4,NA,NA,TRBV7-9,CASRGTTTNEKLFF,TGTGCCAGCAGGGGGACCACCACTAATGAAAAACTGTTTTTT
TRBJ2-7,NA,NA,TRBV11-3,CASSLELGLYEQYF,TGTGCCAGCAGCTTAGAACTCGGTCTCTACGAGCAGTACTTC
TRBJ1-2,NA,few,TRBV27,CASSLRAVGGYTF,TGTGCCAGCAGTTTACGGGCGGTCGGGGGCTACACCTTC
TRBJ1-2,NA,few,TRBV9,CASSVNPDPRGYGYTF,TGTGCCAGCAGCGTGAACCCCGATCCCCGGGGTTATGGCTACACCTTC
TRBJ1-2,NA,NA,TRBV20-1,CGGMVQSGSTF,TGCGGTGGAATGGTCCAGTCCGGGAGCACCTTC
TRBJ2-4,NA,few,TRBV14,CASSQEGGNIQYF,TGTGCCAGCAGCCAAGAGGGGGGAAACATTCAGTACTTC
TRBJ1-2,TRBD1,NA,TRBV2,CASSSDRVHGYTF,TGTGCCAGCAGTTCTGACAGGGTGCATGGCTACACCTTC
TRBJ2-1,NA,few,TRBV7-6,CASSNGGSDYNEQFF,TGTGCCAGCAGCAACGGGGGCTCCGACTACAATGAGCAGTTCTTC
TRBJ2-7,TRBD1,few,TRBV7-2,CASSLGTGKTYEQYF,TGTGCCAGCAGCTTAGGGACAGGGAAAACCTACGAGCAGTACTTC
TRBJ2-5,NA,few,TRBV5-1,CASSFTGPEETQYF,TGCGCCAGCAGCTTTACCGGGCCCGAAGAGACCCAGTACTTC
TRBJ2-1,NA,NA,TRBV9,CASSVEVGSPEHRSYNEQFF,TGTGCCAGCAGCGTAGAGGTCGGTAGTCCCGAGCATCGGTCCTACAATGAGCAGTTCTTC
TRBJ2-3,NA,NA,TRBV6-5,CASSGPEDTQYF,TGTGCCAGCAGTGGCCCCGAAGATACGCAGTATTTT
TRBJ1-4,NA,few,TRBV7-2,CASGFGPRGEKLFF,TGTGCCAGCGGCTTTGGGCCTCGCGGTGAAAAACTGTTTTTT
TRBJ2-1,NA,many,TRBV28,CASSLSHNEQFF,TGTGCCAGCAGTTTAAGTCACAATGAGCAGTTCTTC
TRBJ2-7,TRBD1,few,TRBV4-1,CASSPRDRSYEQYF,TGCGCCAGCAGCCCCCGGGACAGATCCTACGAGCAGTACTTC
TRBJ2-5,NA,NA,TRBV11-2,CASSPLAETQYF,TGTGCCAGCAGCCCTCTTGCAGAGACCCAGTACTTC
TRBJ2-3,NA,few,TRBV11-2,CASSLAWTSTDTQYF,TGTGCCAGCAGCTTGGCCTGGACTAGCACAGATACGCAGTATTTT
TRBJ1-3,NA,few,TRBV28,CASSRETSGNTIYF,TGTGCCAGCAGTAGAGAAACCTCTGGAAACACCATATATTTT
TRBJ2-1,NA,few,TRBV19,CASSSGQLKYNEQFF,TGTGCCAGTAGTTCAGGACAGCTCAAATACAATGAGCAGTTCTTC
TRBJ2-1,NA,few,TRBV5-1,CASSLVTQGANEQFF,TGCGCCAGCAGCTTGGTGACACAGGGCGCCAATGAGCAGTTCTTC
TRBJ1-2,NA,NA,TRBV13,CASSLSSGDLYGYTF,TGTGCCAGCAGCTTATCGTCGGGAGATCTTTATGGCTACACCTTC
TRBJ1-2,TRBD1,NA,TRBV5-1,CASSLLGQSHGYTF,TGCGCCAGCAGCTTGCTGGGACAGTCGCATGGCTACACCTTC
TRBJ2-5,NA,NA,TRBV25-1,CASTGNPETQYF,TGTGCCAGCACCGGCAATCCAGAGACCCAGTACTTC
TRBJ2-7,TRBD1,few,TRBV4-3,CASSHGTGLGEQYF,TGCGCCAGCAGCCACGGGACAGGCCTGGGCGAGCAGTACTTC
TRBJ1-3,NA,NA,TRBV30,CAWTYSGLPSGNTIYF,TGTGCCTGGACTTATTCCGGGCTCCCCTCTGGAAACACCATATATTTT
TRBJ2-7,NA,NA,TRBV9,CASSVGSSVREQYF,TGTGCCAGCAGCGTAGGGTCGTCGGTGCGCGAGCAGTACTTC
TRBJ2-1,TRBD2,NA,TRBV7-9,CASSYSGGAYNEQFF,TGTGCCAGCAGCTACAGCGGGGGGGCCTACAATGAGCAGTTCTTC
TRBJ1-4,NA,NA,TRBV5-1,CASSLVPATNEKLFF,TGCGCCAGCAGCTTGGTCCCGGCAACTAATGAAAAACTGTTTTTT
TRBJ2-2,NA,NA,TRBV9,CASSVVVVGGELFF,TGTGCCAGCAGCGTAGTGGTGGTGGGCGGGGAGCTGTTTTTT
TRBJ1-6,NA,few,TRBV7-2,CASSPRWGAGNSPLHF,TGTGCCAGCAGCCCACGCTGGGGAGCGGGGAATTCACCCCTCCACTTT
TRBJ2-7,NA,few,TRBV6-6,CASRGLGESSSYEQYF,TGTGCCAGCAGGGGTCTGGGCGAGTCAAGCTCCTACGAGCAGTACTTC
TRBJ1-6,NA,NA,TRBV15,CATRRRDSAPLHF,TGTGCCACCAGGAGACGAGATTCGGCGCCCCTCCACTTT
TRBJ1-2,NA,NA,TRBV14,CASSQRRTNYGYTF,TGTGCCAGCAGCCAACGTCGGACTAACTATGGCTACACCTTC